This T cell receptor (beta chain) was found in a study of blood T cell repertoires in COVID-19. About the study: Donors in the United States, Italy and Spain gave samples during acute or convalescent COVID-19. Sample material is recorded as cDNA or gDNA derived from T cells, B-cell-depleted T cells, or PBMCs.

Authors' processing steps: Amplification of reference gene primers was used by the study to estimate nucleated cell counts. Only in-frame clones appear in the TCRdb table, and some are missing; sequencing was by immunoSEQ multiplex PCR. D and trimming come from the DNA, and the V and J calls and clone size come from that table. This table holds approximately 210,000 clones, just over 85% found once. V lost 4 bases, J lost 4 bases, and 5 bases stayed unmatched. This CDR3 region has 15 residues. Germline V gene data show CDR1 as MRHNA and CDR2 as SNTAGT. This clone was seen only once. This TCR derives from a man younger than 40 who had recovered from COVID-19. Input material: peripheral blood. The V and J genes are TRBV6-4 and TRBJ2-2, with TRBD2 matching over 8 bases. CDR3 nucleotide sequence: TGTGCCAGCAGTGTTTACGGGGGGGCCACCGGGGAGCTGTTTTTT. Encoded protein: CASSVYGGATGELFF.